This T cell receptor (beta chain) stems from a study of graft-versus-host responses after intestinal transplantation. Background on the study: Recipients underwent multivisceral, liver-intestinal, or isolated intestinal transplants. Anti-thymocyte globulin induction, then tacrolimus and steroids for around 3 years, went to all recipients.

The length of the CDR3 is 12 residues. In germline, CDR1 is MNHEY, CDR2 SVGAGI. Trimming removed 4 bases at V and 4 bases at J, with 8 bases between. The authors plated approximately 200,000 CFSE-labeled responder cells with approximately 200,000 irradiated, violet-dye-labeled stimulator cells. Study-wide results and caveats: Allografts of one patient group, those with graft-donor T cell macrochimerism, had high graft-versus-host to host-versus-graft clonal ratios.

The method was immunoSEQ multiplex PCR; TCRdb's version includes in-frame clones alone and lacks a portion of them. Among approximately 11,000 clones listed, approximately 31% were seen once. This clonotype was sampled from a human patient who was an organ donor for intestinal transplantation. Sample: alloreactive CD4+ T cells from a mixed lymphocyte reaction culture, taken before transplantation. Subset given: CFSE-low proliferating T cells sorted from roughly six-day pre-transplant mixed lymphocyte reaction (GvH or HvG direction). The chain carries TRBV6-5 and TRBJ2-7; D remains unclear. CDR3 coding DNA: TGTGCCAGCAGTTTCGCCGAGTACGAGCAGTACTTC. Its translation: CASSFAEYEQYF.